This T cell receptor (beta chain) was sequenced during a study of blood T cell repertoires in COVID-19. Across the whole study: From the United States, Italy and Spain came samples of acute and convalescent COVID-19. In each case, the material was cDNA or gDNA derived from T cells, B-cell-depleted T cells, or PBMCs.

V lost 8 bases and J 7 bases, leaving 14 bases between the germline ends. The CDR3 is 13 amino acids. Germline V lookup: CDR1 SNHLY, CDR2 FYNNEI. In the study's own analysis: The authors estimated nucleated cell counts from reference gene primer amplification. Data came from immunoSEQ multiplex PCR; TCRdb stores just in-frame clones and leaves some out. Clonal size and the V and J genes are those of that table, whereas D and trimming came from the DNA. The sample includes about 130,000 clones, approximately 82% seen only once; the top ten take roughly 9.7%. This sequence was found in a man in his sixties who had recovered from COVID-19. Sequencing was carried out using peripheral blood. This chain joins TRBV2 and TRBJ1-4; tentative D call: TRBD1 (6 bases). CDR3: CASLRGVGEKLFF. CDR3 nucleotide sequence: TGTGCCAGCCTCAGGGGTGTCGGTGAAAAACTGTTTTTT. Using reference TRBV2 and TRBJ1-4 for the parts outside the CDR3, the full variable domain is EPEVTQTPSHQVTQMGQEVILRCVPISNHLYFYWYRQILGQKVEFLVSFYNNEISEKSEIFDDQFSVERPDGSNFTLKIRSTKLEDSAMYFCASLRGVGEKLFFGSGTQLSVL.